A single sample gave rise to the 27 T cell receptor beta chains below, sequenced in a study of control samples from healthy donors and cancer patients. Clones were sequenced by immunoSEQ multiplex PCR, and TCRdb holds only the in-frame ones, with some missing. The top ten clones hold about an eighth of a sample with over 200,000 clones, roughly four fifths of them seen once. Sequencing input: PBMCs. The receptors derive from a woman aged 60-75 years with lung cancer.

This chain connects TRBV9 to TRBJ2-3, with no clear D. This CDR3 contains 12 residues. V lost 4 bases, J lost 0 bases, and 3 bases lay in between. In germline, CDR1 is SGDLS, CDR2 YYNGEE. The CDR3 protein is CASSHSTDTQYF. In DNA, the CDR3 is TGTGCCAGCAGCCATAGCACAGATACGCAGTATTTT.

V and J are TRBV19 and TRBJ2-5, with 14 bases that match TRBD2. This CDR3 is 14 amino acids long. The V and J ends lost 6 bases and 14 bases, in that order; junction bases with no gene match: 11. CDR1 is LNHDA, CDR2 SQIVND, per germline (reference sequence). The CDR3 DNA reads as TGTGCCAGTAGCCCCGGGACTAGCGGGGGAACCCCCTACTTC. The encoded protein is CASSPGTSGGTPYF.

V and J are TRBV18 and TRBJ2-1, with 13 bases identical to TRBD2. Trimming at V came to 4 bases and at J to 9 bases, leaving 9 bases not matched to a gene. CDR1 is KGHSH and CDR2 is LQKENI in the germline V gene. The CDR3 has 16 residues. CDR3 sequence: CASSLGTSGTRGEQFF. The DNA of the CDR3 is TGTGCCAGCTCACTTGGGACTAGCGGGACAAGGGGTGAGCAGTTCTTC. Filled out from reference TRBV18 and TRBJ2-1, the complete variable domain reads NAGVMQNPRHLVRRRGQEARLRCSPMKGHSHVYWYRQLPEEGLKFMVYLQKENIIDESGMPKERFSAEFPKEGPSILRIQQVVRGDSAAYFCASSLGTSGTRGEQFFGPGTRLTVL.

CDR3 nucleotide sequence: TGCAGTGCTAGTCGGGCGGGAGGAAACACCGGGGAGCTGTTTTTT. This translates into CSASRAGGNTGELFF. The V gene is TRBV20-1, the J gene TRBJ2-2, with TRBD2 matching over 8 bases. Trimming took 3 bases from V and 2 from J; bases not matched to a gene: 5. The germline gives CDR1 DFQATT, CDR2 SNEGSKA (reference sequence). CDR3 size: 15 residues.

The chain combines TRBV10-3 with TRBJ2-1; 7 nucleotides align to TRBD1. The length of the CDR3 is 14 residues. The J segment lost 9 bases and the V segment lost 7 bases, leaving 12 bases of the junction unmatched. The V gene's germline CDR1 is ENHRY and CDR2 SYGVKD. In DNA form, the CDR3 reads TGTGCCATCAAGCCAACAGGGGACGGAGGTGAGCAGTTCTTC. As protein: CAIKPTGDGGEQFF.

The chain uses TRBV5-4 and TRBJ1-1; the match to TRBD1 covers 7 bases. Germline CDR1 SGHNT, CDR2 YYREEE (reference sequence). The CDR3 is 15 amino acids. The V and J ends lost 4 bases and 1 base, in that order; junction bases with no gene match: 7. The CDR3 reads CASSQPQGENTEAFF. CDR3 DNA: TGTGCCAGCAGCCAACCCCAGGGGGAGAACACTGAAGCTTTCTTT.

The rearrangement uses TRBV2 and TRBJ2-2, with 7 bases fitting TRBD2. Trimming at V came to 5 bases and at J to 2 bases, leaving 8 bases not matched to a gene. Germline loops: CDR1 SNHLY, CDR2 FYNNEI. There are 16 residues in the CDR3. The CDR3 loop reads CASSLRTSRNTGELFF. The CDR3 DNA follows: TGTGCCAGCAGTTTACGGACTAGTAGAAACACCGGGGAGCTGTTTTTT.

The V and J genes are TRBV6-1 and TRBJ1-4; 8 bases match TRBD1. Trimming removed 5 bases from V and 11 bases from J; junction bases left unmatched: 10. Germline CDR1 and CDR2: MNHNS and SASEGT. This CDR3 has 14 residues. The CDR3 sequence is CASSIRQGRGKLFF. DNA for the CDR3: TGTGCCAGCAGTATCCGACAGGGGCGGGGGAAACTGTTTTTT.

V usage is TRBV5-1 and J usage is TRBJ2-5; D is unresolved. CDR3 length: 13 amino acids. With 5 bases removed from V and 3 bases from J, the gap between germline ends came to 11 bases. Germline loops: CDR1 SGHRS, CDR2 YFSETQ. DNA of the CDR3: TGCGCCAGCAGTTCGGTTGTGGAAGAGACCCAGTACTTC. Its protein product is CASSSVVEETQYF.

This clone occurred a few times. J is TRBJ2-5 and V is TRBV10-3; unclear D gene. Trimming cost V 2 bases and J 5 bases, with 12 bases left between them. Germline V gene lookup returns CDR1 ENHRY and CDR2 SYGVKD. CDR3 size: 14 residues. DNA of the CDR3: TGTGCCATCAGTGAGCCGCGCGGAGCGGAGACCCAGTACTTC. Amino acids: CAISEPRGAETQYF.

The chain uses TRBV5-4 and TRBJ2-3; tentative D call: TRBD2 (6 bases). The V end was cut by 0 bases, the J end by 8 bases, with 19 bases between. Germline values: CDR1 SGHNT, CDR2 YYREEE (reference sequence). The CDR3 spans 16 residues. CDR3 nucleotides: TGTGCCAGCAGCTTGGCCGGGACTCCCGGGGGTGGTACGCAGTATTTT. This encodes CASSLAGTPGGGTQYF.

The chain carries TRBV4-2 and TRBJ1-2; 8 bases align to TRBD1. The trim removed 0 bases at V and 8 bases at J, leaving 8 bases unmatched. The germline CDR1 and CDR2 sequences are LGHNA and YNFKEQ. The CDR3 is 15 amino acids. This CDR3 reads CASSQDPGTGDGYTF. CDR3 DNA: TGTGCCAGCAGCCAAGATCCCGGGACAGGAGACGGCTACACCTTC.

The chain recombines TRBV5-4 with TRBJ1-4; possible D gene TRBD1, 6 bases. Trimming took 0 bases from V and 7 from J, leaving 10 bases between them. CDR1 and CDR2 from the germline V gene are SGHNT and YYREEE (reference sequence). The CDR3 covers 14 residues. DNA of the CDR3: TGTGCCAGCAGCTTGGCGGGGGGGCTTGAAAAACTGTTTTTT. It specifies CASSLAGGLEKLFF.

The chain recombines TRBV7-2 with TRBJ2-1; possibly TRBD2 for D (6 bases). V lost 5 bases to trimming and J lost 5 bases, with 13 bases between them. Germline CDR1 SGHTA, CDR2 FQGNSA. The CDR3 length is 14 residues. The CDR3 DNA is TGTGCCAGCAGCCGGACCTGGGGGGACAATGAGCAGTTCTTC. This sequence encodes CASSRTWGDNEQFF.

The chain couples TRBV11-2 to TRBJ1-3; possibly TRBD1 for D (5 bases). Trimming took off 5 bases at V and 0 bases at J, with 14 bases between the two ends. CDR1 is SGHAT, CDR2 FQNNGV, per germline. The CDR3 spans 16 residues. The CDR3 loop reads CASSLTSGHSGNTIYF. In DNA form, the CDR3 reads TGTGCCAGCAGCCTCACCTCTGGACACTCTGGAAACACCATATATTTT.

At least ten counts were recorded for this clone. The chain is built from TRBV4-1 and TRBJ1-5; D possibly corresponds to TRBD1 (5 bases). With 0 bases removed from V and 5 bases from J, the gap between germline ends came to 8 bases. CDR3 size: 14 residues. Germline loops: CDR1 MGHRA, CDR2 YSYEKL. CDR3 DNA sequence: TGCGCCAGCAGCCAAGACAGGGAAGATCAGCCCCAGCATTTT. Translated: CASSQDREDQPQHF.

The genes are TRBV15 and TRBJ1-4; no clear D gene. The CDR3 spans 14 residues. V dropped 0 bases and J dropped 2 bases, with 4 bases sitting between them. Germline CDR1 reads LNHNV; CDR2 reads YYDKDF (reference sequence). The CDR3 protein is CATSRDGTNEKLFF. The CDR3 region has the DNA TGTGCCACCAGCAGAGATGGGACTAATGAAAAACTGTTTTTT.

J is TRBJ2-5 and V is TRBV3-1 (or the pseudogene TRBV3-2); TRBD2 might be the D (5 bases). This CDR3 region has 18 residues. Germline CDR1 and CDR2: LGHDT and YNNKEL (reference sequence). Trimming shortened V by 0 bases and J by 7 bases, and 24 bases separated the two germline ends. CDR3 DNA: TGTGCCAGCAGCCAAGATAAAAAGGTCGGGGTTCGGCCGGGGACCCAGTACTTC. Translating gives CASSQDKKVGVRPGTQYF.

The chain employs TRBV3-1 (or the pseudogene TRBV3-2) and TRBJ1-4; D is ambiguous. Trimming took 6 bases from V and 6 from J, leaving 14 bases between them. From germline, CDR1 is LGHDT and CDR2 YNNKEL (reference sequence). The CDR3 extends over 14 amino acids. This chain's CDR3 is CASRPSGGDEKLFF. CDR3 DNA: TGTGCCAGCAGACCTTCGGGCGGGGATGAAAAACTGTTTTTT.

The V and J genes are TRBV28 and TRBJ2-3; TRBD2 is a possible D gene (6 bases). Per germline, CDR1 MDHEN and CDR2 SYDVKM. V was pared by 6 bases and J by 4 bases, with 17 bases between. The CDR3 runs 15 residues. This CDR3 is CASRGGRLQADTQYF. The CDR3 coding sequence is TGTGCCAGCAGGGGGGGTCGGCTCCAGGCAGATACGCAGTATTTT.

This clone was detected only a few times. The chain uses TRBV19 and TRBJ1-2; D is ambiguous. Trimming left V 2 bases short and J 4 bases short, with 11 bases between. The CDR3 totals 14 residues. Per germline, CDR1 LNHDA and CDR2 SQIVND (reference sequence). The DNA of the CDR3 is TGTGCCAGTAGTATACCGGATGGTTTCTATGGCTACACCTTC. It encodes CASSIPDGFYGYTF.

A word on this clone: Its ends do not fully match the called genes, so a read error is possible. The chain has TRBV28 and TRBJ1-5; D is undetermined. The CDR3 totals 13 residues. CDR1 and CDR2 (germline): MDHEN, SYDVKM. The CDR3: CATSTQNNQPQHF. CDR3 DNA: TGTGCCACCAGTACCCAAAACAATCAGCCCCAGCATTTT.

J is TRBJ1-5 and V is TRBV4-1, with TRBD1 matching over 7 bases. The CDR3 runs to 15 residues. The germline V gene has CDR1 MGHRA and CDR2 YSYEKL. V dropped 4 bases and J dropped 5; count of bases not matched to a gene: 8. This chain's CDR3 is CASSRDGGGDQPQHF. CDR3 in DNA: TGCGCCAGCAGCCGCGACGGAGGGGGCGATCAGCCCCAGCATTTT.

J is TRBJ1-6 and V is TRBV5-6, with 10 positions matching TRBD1. Trimming cost V 4 bases and J 10 bases; bases outside gene matches: 14. Germline CDR1 is SGHDT and CDR2 is YYEEEE. This CDR3 is 17 amino acids long. The CDR3 coding sequence is TGTGCCAGCAGCCGAGACACGACAGGGGGCATTGGGTCACCCCTCCACTTT. This sequence encodes CASSRDTTGGIGSPLHF.

The V gene is TRBV28, the J gene TRBJ2-1; D perhaps matches TRBD2 (6 bases). In germline, CDR1 is MDHEN, CDR2 SYDVKM. The ends were cut back, 6 bases at V and 6 bases at J, with 24 bases in the middle. The CDR3 length is 17 residues. The CDR3 loop reads CASSSPRSSYGGNEQFF. CDR3 nucleotides: TGTGCCAGCAGCTCTCCACGTTCGTCATACGGGGGCAATGAGCAGTTCTTC.

The V call is TRBV28, the J call TRBJ2-5, with D unclear. From germline, CDR1 is MDHEN and CDR2 SYDVKM. V gave up 10 bases and J gave up 4 bases, with 16 bases separating them. There are 13 residues in the CDR3. CDR3 sequence (DNA): TGTGCCACCCAGGTGGGATCCCGAGAGACCCAGTACTTC. Translated: CATQVGSRETQYF.

The V gene is TRBV27, the J gene TRBJ2-2, with a weak D call TRBD2 (5 bases). Germline V gene sequence: CDR1 MNHEY, CDR2 SMNVEV (reference sequence). V was shortened by 3 bases and J by 6 bases, with 8 bases between the two germline ends. CDR3 length: 13 residues. Here the CDR3 DNA reads TGTGCCAGCAGTTTGGAGAGGGCCGGGGAGCTGTTTTTT. It is translated as CASSLERAGELFF.